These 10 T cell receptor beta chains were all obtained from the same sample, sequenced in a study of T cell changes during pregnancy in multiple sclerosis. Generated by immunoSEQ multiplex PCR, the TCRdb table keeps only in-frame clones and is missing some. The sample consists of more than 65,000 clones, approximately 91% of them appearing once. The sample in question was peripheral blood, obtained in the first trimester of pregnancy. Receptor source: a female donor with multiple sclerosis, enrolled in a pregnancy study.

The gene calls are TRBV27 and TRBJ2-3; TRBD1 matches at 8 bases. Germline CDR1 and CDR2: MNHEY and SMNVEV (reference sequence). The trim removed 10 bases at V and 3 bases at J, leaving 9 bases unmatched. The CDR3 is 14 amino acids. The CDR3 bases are TGTGCCACCAAGACAGGGGTTGGAACAGATACGCAGTATTTT. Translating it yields CATKTGVGTDTQYF.

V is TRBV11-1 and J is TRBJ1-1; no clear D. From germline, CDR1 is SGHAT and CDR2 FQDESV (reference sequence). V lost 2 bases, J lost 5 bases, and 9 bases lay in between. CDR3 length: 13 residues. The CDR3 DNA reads TGTGCCAGCAGCTTATTATCGAGGACTGAAGCTTTCTTT. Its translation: CASSLLSRTEAFF.

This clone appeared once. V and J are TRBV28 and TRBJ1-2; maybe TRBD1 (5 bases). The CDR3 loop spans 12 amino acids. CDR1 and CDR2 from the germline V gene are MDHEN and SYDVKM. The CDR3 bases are TGTTCAACCACAGGTTCGGACTATGGCTACACCTTC. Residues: CSTTGSDYGYTF.

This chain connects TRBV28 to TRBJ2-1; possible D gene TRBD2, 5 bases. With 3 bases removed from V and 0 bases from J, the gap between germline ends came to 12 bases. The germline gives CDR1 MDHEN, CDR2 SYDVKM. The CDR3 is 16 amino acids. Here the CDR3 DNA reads TGTGCCAGCAGTTTTGGAGGAGCGGCCTCCTACAATGAGCAGTTCTTC. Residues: CASSFGGAASYNEQFF.

Here the CDR3 reads CASTPSQGFRTLGYTF. CDR3 nucleotide sequence: TGTGCCAGTACCCCCAGCCAGGGTTTTCGGACCCTGGGCTACACCTTC. The chain links TRBV19 to TRBJ1-2; perhaps TRBD1 as D (5 bases). The CDR3 extends over 16 amino acids. CDR1 and CDR2 (germline): LNHDA, SQIVND (reference sequence). Trimming cost V 7 bases and J 8 bases, with 26 bases left between them.

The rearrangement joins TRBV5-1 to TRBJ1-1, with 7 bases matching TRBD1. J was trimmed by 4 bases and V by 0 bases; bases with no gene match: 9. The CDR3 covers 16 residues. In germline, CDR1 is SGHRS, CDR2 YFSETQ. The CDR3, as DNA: TGCGCCAGCAGCTTGGGTAGGGGGCCGTGGGGCACTGAAGCTTTCTTT. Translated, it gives CASSLGRGPWGTEAFF.

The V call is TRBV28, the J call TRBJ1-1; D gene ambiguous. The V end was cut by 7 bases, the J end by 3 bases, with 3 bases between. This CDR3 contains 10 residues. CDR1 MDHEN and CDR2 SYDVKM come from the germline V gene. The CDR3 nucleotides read TGTGCCAGCAAGCACACTGAAGCTTTCTTT. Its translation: CASKHTEAFF.

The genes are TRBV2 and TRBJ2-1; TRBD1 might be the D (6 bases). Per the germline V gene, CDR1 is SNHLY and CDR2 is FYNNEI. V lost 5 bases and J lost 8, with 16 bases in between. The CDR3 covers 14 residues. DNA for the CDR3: TGTGCCAGCAGTCCCGACAGGTCTCTCGATGAGCAGTTCTTC. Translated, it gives CASSPDRSLDEQFF.

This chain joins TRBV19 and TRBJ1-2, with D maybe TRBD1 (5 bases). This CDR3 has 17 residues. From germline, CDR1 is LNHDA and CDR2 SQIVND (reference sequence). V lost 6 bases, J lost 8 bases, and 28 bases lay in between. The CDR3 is CASRPLGLGDGAWGYTF. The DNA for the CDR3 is TGTGCCAGTAGGCCCCTCGGCCTAGGGGATGGGGCATGGGGCTACACCTTC.

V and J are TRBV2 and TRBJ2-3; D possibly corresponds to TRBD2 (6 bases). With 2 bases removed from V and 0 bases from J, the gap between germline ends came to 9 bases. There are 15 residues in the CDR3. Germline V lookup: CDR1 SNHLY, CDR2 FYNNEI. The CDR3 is CASSESGVSTDTQYF. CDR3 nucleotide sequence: TGTGCCAGCAGTGAATCGGGGGTAAGCACAGATACGCAGTATTTT.